The clone carrying this TCR beta chain was detected a few times. Its antigen remains unidentified. This entry comes from a study of human T cells and chemical hapten exposure. At the level of the study: Each week of the roughly 24-week study, patients had diphenylcyclopropenone applied to the scalp. From small differences in pooled library volume came most of the variation in per-sample TCR yields.

Points from the study as a whole: Given that the donors had alopecia, their immune response may differ from that seen in healthy people.

The time point is: pre-sensitization, week 0. The treatment is: therapeutic diphenylcyclopropenone sensitization with weekly scalp DPC. TCRdb recomputed calls from the RACE reads with MiXCR, one row per CDR3 protein. The sample shows 200,000 to 300,000 distinct CDR3 sequences, approximately 8.4% of them seen only once. The clonotype was recovered from a woman between 40 and 55 years old with alopecia areata. Some clones in this sample may be carry-over from other donors' samples. This sample comprised whole blood, obtained in connection with sensitization to the hapten diphenylcyclopropenone (DPC).

The CDR3 here is CASSLGDWSEQFF. The CDR3 bases are TGTGCCAGCAGTTTAGGGGATTGGAGTGAGCAGTTCTTC. The V and J genes are TRBV12-3 or TRBV12-4 and TRBJ2-1; D is unclear. Trimming stripped 1 base from V and 9 bases from J, with 10 bases between. The CDR3 runs to 13 residues.